The present TCR beta chain was sequenced within a study of T cell changes during pregnancy in multiple sclerosis. The method was immunoSEQ multiplex PCR; TCRdb's version includes in-frame clones alone and lacks a portion of them. The table shows about 34,000 clones, with around 90% occurring only once. The CDR3 length is 16 residues. CDR1 and CDR2 (germline): SEHNR, FQNEAQ (reference sequence). V shed 5 bases and J shed 2 bases, with 15 bases lying between them. V and J are TRBV7-9 and TRBJ1-4; D perhaps matches TRBD1 (6 bases). Sequencing was performed on CD8+ T cells from peripheral blood mononuclear cells, taken in the third trimester of pregnancy. The sequence derives from a female donor with multiple sclerosis, enrolled in a pregnancy study. CDR3 in amino acids: CASSGPQGTTNEKLFF. Here the CDR3 DNA reads TGTGCCAGCAGCGGACCGCAGGGGACGACTAATGAAAAACTGTTTTTT.